The entry that follows covers one T cell receptor beta chain sequence. The protocol was immunoSEQ multiplex PCR, while the TCRdb copy is restricted to in-frame clones and leaves out a portion. The profile shows 150,000 to 200,000 clones, around four fifths of them singletons. The germline gives CDR1 MNHEY, CDR2 SVGAGI. The CDR3 extends over 14 amino acids. Trimming took 5 bases from V and 3 from J, leaving 14 bases between them. This sample is drawn from a study of blood T cell repertoires in COVID-19. The TCR was taken from a man aged 65-85 years who had been exposed to COVID-19. Sequenced material: PBMCs or T cells enriched from blood (not recorded which). This chain connects TRBV6-5 to TRBJ2-7, with D perhaps matching TRBD2 (5 bases). The CDR3 DNA is TGTGCCAGCAGTATTTACGGGGTCGACTACGAGCAGTACTTC. Its protein is CASSIYGVDYEQYF.